Below are 3 T cell receptor beta chains sequenced from a single sample in a study of blood T cell repertoires in COVID-19. Assay: immunoSEQ multiplex PCR; the TCRdb copy retains only in-frame clones and omits some. The data show about 370,000 clones, around 90% seen once. The sample was peripheral blood. Source of these receptors: a woman aged 25 to 39 with COVID-19, enrolled during active disease.

This clone came up once. The genes are TRBV5-5 and TRBJ1-2; 7 bases fit TRBD1. There are 15 residues in the CDR3. The trim removed 0 bases at V and 3 bases at J, leaving 5 bases unmatched. Germline V gene data show CDR1 as SGHKS and CDR2 as YYEKEE (reference sequence). CDR3: CASSLGGRGYYGYTF. The CDR3 DNA is TGTGCCAGCAGCTTGGGAGGCAGGGGGTACTATGGCTACACCTTC.

The J gene is TRBJ2-7, the V gene TRBV11-2; 8 nucleotides align to TRBD2. Germline V gene lookup returns CDR1 SGHAT and CDR2 FQNNGV. The CDR3 loop spans 15 amino acids. Trimming removed 1 base from V and 0 bases from J; junction bases left unmatched: 2. This CDR3 reads CASSLAGGSSYEQYV. The CDR3 nucleotides read TGTGCCAGCAGCTTAGCGGGGGGGAGCTCCTACGAGCAGTACGTC.

This clone was observed a handful of times. The J gene is TRBJ1-6, the V gene TRBV3-1 (or the pseudogene TRBV3-2); D is perhaps TRBD1 (6 bases). Germline CDR1 is LGHDT and CDR2 is YNNKEL (reference sequence). The CDR3 spans 12 residues. V was pared by 2 bases and J by 13 bases, with 9 bases between. The CDR3 DNA is TGTGCCAGCAGCCAAAACAGGGCCCCCCTCCACTTT. Translated: CASSQNRAPLHF.